The 26 T cell receptor beta chains in this list originate from one sample, sequenced in a study of T cells in Graves' hyperthyroidism and ophthalmopathy (dated by TCRdb to about 2019). To prepare the library, multiplex PCR was applied. Data came from an Illumina HiSeq 2000. The TCR beta CDR3 regions were amplified from RNA transcripts. The TCR CDR3 was subjected to a first round of RT-PCR using the HTBI primer set and the Qiagen OneStep RT-PCR kit. TCRdb trimmed public reads at Q25 via fastp, called clones via MiXCR and kept in-frame beta chains. CDR3 protein sequences are deduplicated, and each keeps its most common genes and DNA. Counted in this sample were around 690,000 distinct CDR3 sequences; roughly 20% of them appeared once. Jointly, the top ten make up approximately 30% of the sample. The sequencing input was blood. These receptors were collected from a man aged 25 to 45 with Graves' ophthalmopathy.

This clonotype turned up a few times. This chain links TRBV5-6 with TRBJ2-7; 8 nucleotides agree with TRBD2. Germline loops: CDR1 SGHDT, CDR2 YYEEEE. J lost 4 bases, V lost 5 bases, and 8 bases had no gene match. CDR3 length equals 14 residues. This chain's CDR3 is CASSPGLGGYEQYF. The CDR3 nucleotides read TGTGCCAGCAGTCCGGGACTAGGTGGATACGAGCAGTACTTC.

This clonotype has more than one count but fewer than ten. The CDR3 region is CSATPLEDTETQYF. The DNA for the CDR3 is TGCAGTGCTACACCCCTAGAAGATACAGAGACCCAGTACTTC. This chain uses TRBV20-1 with TRBJ2-5; D gene unclear. The CDR3 has 14 amino acids. Germline V lookup: CDR1 DFQATT, CDR2 SNEGSKA (reference sequence). V was cut by 4 bases and J by 4 bases, with 16 bases left in between.

In this sample, this clonotype turned up many times. V and J are TRBV18 and TRBJ2-3, with a possible D match to TRBD2 (6 bases). Deletions cut 4 bases from V and 5 bases from J, with 13 bases between. Germline-derived CDR1 and CDR2 are KGHSH and LQKENI. This CDR3 is built from 14 residues. The CDR3 DNA is TGTGCCAGCTCACGGCAGGAGGGAGGAGATACGCAGTATTTT. Residues: CASSRQEGGDTQYF.

This chain's CDR3 is CASSLVGQGSYEQYF. DNA for the CDR3: TGTGCCAGCAGCTTAGTGGGTCAGGGCTCCTACGAGCAGTACTTC. The gene calls are TRBV7-2 and TRBJ2-7; TRBD1 is a possible D gene (5 bases). CDR3 length equals 15 residues. Germline V CDR1 and CDR2: SGHTA, FQGNSA. Trimming pared 1 base from V and 0 bases from J, leaving 10 bases between.

This clonotype was observed a handful of times. The rearrangement joins TRBV20-1 to TRBJ2-7; 9 bases fit TRBD2. The CDR3 totals 14 residues. Germline CDR1 DFQATT, CDR2 SNEGSKA (reference sequence). The V and J ends lost 3 bases and 6 bases, in that order; junction bases with no gene match: 9. In DNA, the CDR3 is TGCAGTGCTAGCCCAGCGGGAGGCACGGTCGAGCAGTACTTC. It specifies CSASPAGGTVEQYF.

The chain recombines TRBV4-1 with TRBJ1-1; 9 bases are a match to TRBD1. This CDR3 is built from 15 residues. Losses at the gene ends were 3 bases for V and 4 bases for J; bases not matched to a gene: 6. Germline CDR1 is MGHRA and CDR2 is YSYEKL. The CDR3 nucleotides are TGCGCCAGCAGCCACCAAGGGACAGGGATCACTGAAGCTTTCTTT. Translation gives CASSHQGTGITEAFF.

This chain connects TRBV12-3 or TRBV12-4 to TRBJ2-2, with D perhaps matching TRBD1 (5 bases). V dropped 4 bases and J dropped 2 bases, with 14 bases sitting between them. The CDR3 is made up of 16 amino acids. CDR3 nucleotide sequence: TGTGCCAGCAGTTCCCAGGGAATCCTCAACACCGGGGAGCTGTTTTTT. This translates into CASSSQGILNTGELFF.

A few counts support this clonotype. The rearrangement links TRBV6-2 or TRBV6-3 to TRBJ2-5; weak D call: TRBD2 (5 bases). The CDR3 length is 13 residues. The V end lost 6 bases, the J end lost 5 bases, and 13 bases lay between the germline ends. Germline assignment: CDR1 MNHEY and CDR2 SVGEGT. The CDR3: CASRRTPGETQYF. The CDR3 DNA is TGTGCCAGCAGGCGGACTCCGGGGGAGACCCAGTACTTC.

This clonotype was seen a few times. This chain uses TRBV6-1 with TRBJ1-1; D is unresolved. The CDR3 extends over 14 amino acids. The V gene lost 5 bases and the J gene lost 3 bases, with 13 bases spanning the gap. The V gene's germline CDR1 is MNHNS and CDR2 SASEGT. The CDR3 loop is CASSTLVPDTEAFF. The CDR3, as DNA: TGTGCCAGCAGTACATTAGTCCCGGACACTGAAGCTTTCTTT.

The chain employs TRBV12-3 or TRBV12-4 and TRBJ2-7; the match to TRBD1 covers 10 bases. Trimming at V came to 6 bases and at J to 1 base, leaving 6 bases not matched to a gene. The CDR3 is made up of 15 amino acids. The CDR3 nucleotides read TGTGCCAGCAGGAACCCGGGACAGGGGTCCTACGAGCAGTACTTC. Protein: CASRNPGQGSYEQYF.

This clonotype has just a few counts. The chain has TRBV7-2 and TRBJ2-7; 10 nucleotides align to TRBD2. The CDR3 extends over 14 amino acids. From germline, CDR1 is SGHTA and CDR2 FQGNSA. V trimming: 7 bases; J trimming: 4 bases; junction bases outside the gene matches: 7. CDR3 sequence (DNA): TGTGCCAGCATGGCGGGGACTAGCGAGTACGAGCAGTACTTC. It encodes CASMAGTSEYEQYF.

The V and J genes are TRBV4-1 and TRBJ2-3; TRBD2 agrees at 9 bases. With V trimmed by 0 bases and J by 4 bases, 8 bases remained unmatched. The germline V gene encodes CDR1 MGHRA and CDR2 YSYEKL. The CDR3 loop spans 17 amino acids. The chain's CDR3 is CASSQEHETSGSDTQYF. The CDR3 nucleotides read TGCGCCAGCAGCCAAGAACATGAGACTAGCGGTTCAGATACGCAGTATTTT.

This chain joins TRBV28 and TRBJ2-7; 7 positions agree with TRBD2. V shed 6 bases and J 4 bases; nucleotides not matched to a gene: 9. Germline V gives CDR1 MDHEN, CDR2 SYDVKM. The CDR3 runs 14 residues. The CDR3: CASSPDGGVYEQYF. CDR3 in DNA: TGTGCCAGCAGCCCGGATGGGGGGGTTTACGAGCAGTACTTC. Complete variable domain (other parts from reference TRBV28 and TRBJ2-7): DVKVTQSSRYLVKRTGEKVFLECVQDMDHENMFWYRQDPGLGLRLIYFSYDVKMKEKGDIPEGYSVSREKKERFSLILESASTNQTSMYLCASSPDGGVYEQYFGPGTRLTVT.

The rearrangement links TRBV5-1 to TRBJ2-3, with TRBD2 identical over 14 bases. This CDR3 spans 17 amino acids. Germline V gene data show CDR1 as SGHRS and CDR2 as YFSETQ. J gave up 5 bases and V 4 bases, and 9 bases lay outside the gene matches. The DNA for the CDR3 is TGCGCCAGCAGCGCACCGGGACTAGCGGGAGTAATAGATACGCAGTATTTT. Translation: CASSAPGLAGVIDTQYF.

This clonotype was seen many times. The chain combines TRBV6-1 with TRBJ1-1, with 7 bases lining up with TRBD1. The CDR3 runs to 15 residues. The germline gives CDR1 MNHNS, CDR2 SASEGT. After removal of 7 bases from V and 5 bases from J, the junction contained 13 bases not matched to a gene. The CDR3 spells CASTNRIGGYTEAFF. DNA of the CDR3: TGTGCCAGCACCAACAGGATAGGGGGCTATACTGAAGCTTTCTTT.

This clonotype came up a few times. Here the CDR3 reads CASSLGGTDEQYF. For the CDR3, the DNA is TGCGCCAGCAGCTTGGGTGGGACAGACGAGCAGTACTTC. V gene TRBV5-1 combines with J gene TRBJ2-7; 7 positions agree with TRBD1. The CDR3 sequence is 13 residues long. V trimming: 0 bases; J trimming: 5 bases; junction bases outside the gene matches: 2. The germline CDR1 and CDR2 sequences are SGHRS and YFSETQ.

The chain joins TRBV15 to TRBJ2-5, with 7 bases aligning to TRBD1. The CDR3 spans 12 residues. J gave up 1 base and V 8 bases, and 1 base lay outside the gene matches. CDR1 is LNHNV and CDR2 is YYDKDF in the germline V gene (reference sequence). The CDR3 region is CATAGGQETQYF. In DNA, the CDR3 is TGTGCCACCGCAGGGGGCCAAGAGACCCAGTACTTC.

In the case of this clonotype: Possible read error: a much larger clone is one base away. The rearrangement uses TRBV2 and TRBJ2-1; 7 bases map to TRBD1. J lost 6 bases, V lost 3 bases, and 11 bases had no gene match. Germline-derived CDR1 and CDR2 are SNHLY and FYNNEI. The CDR3 runs to 16 residues. In DNA, the CDR3 is TGTGCCAGCAGTGAGTTAGGGGACAGCCATCGCAATGAGCAGTTCTTC. This sequence encodes CASSELGDSHRNEQFF. Looking up the rest from reference TRBV2 and TRBJ2-1 gives the full variable domain: EPEVTQTPSHQVTQMGQEVILRCVPISNHLYFYWYRQILGQKVEFLVSFYNNEISEKSEIFDDQFSVERPDGSNFTLKIRSTKLEDSAMYFCASSELGDSHRNEQFFGPGTRLTVL.

The CDR3 DNA sequence: TGTGCCAGCAGCAACCACCAAGGACAGGCGGACATTCAGTACTTC. This gives the protein CASSNHQGQADIQYF. The chain is built from TRBV2 and TRBJ2-4; TRBD1 matches 7 bases. The CDR3 spans 15 residues. The V gene's germline CDR1 is SNHLY and CDR2 FYNNEI. Unmatched junction bases numbered 13, after V lost 6 bases and J lost 8 bases.

In this sample, this clonotype turned up many times. The CDR3 protein is CASSQGPPGLAAEQFF. The CDR3 DNA follows: TGTGCCAGCAGCCAGGGGCCACCGGGACTAGCAGCTGAGCAGTTCTTC. The J gene is TRBJ2-1, the V gene TRBV3-1; 9 positions agree with TRBD2. V lost 3 bases and J lost 9; bases outside the gene matches: 12. The length of the CDR3 is 16 residues. Germline-derived CDR1 and CDR2 are LGHDT and YNNKEL (reference sequence).

V is TRBV3-1 and J is TRBJ2-7; D is possibly TRBD1 or TRBD2 (5 bases each). The CDR3 has 14 residues. The germline gives CDR1 LGHDT, CDR2 YNNKEL (reference sequence). With 1 base removed from V and 5 bases from J, the gap between germline ends came to 12 bases. In DNA form, the CDR3 reads TGTGCCAGCAGCCAAGGGGGGTCGGGCCACGAGCAGTACTTC. Translation: CASSQGGSGHEQYF.

This clonotype was found a few times. The chain couples TRBV10-2 to TRBJ1-1; TRBD1 might be the D (5 bases). Trimming removed 2 bases from V and 1 base from J, with 8 bases in between. There are 14 residues in the CDR3. CDR1 is WSHSY, CDR2 SAAADI, per germline. The CDR3 DNA reads as TGCGCCAGCAGTGAGATAGGGACGAACACTGAAGCTTTCTTT. Translated, it gives CASSEIGTNTEAFF.

The CDR3 nucleotides are TGTGCCAGCAGCCAAGGACGGAGGACTAATGAAAAACTGTTTTTT. Encoded protein: CASSQGRRTNEKLFF. J is TRBJ1-4 and V is TRBV13, with D hard to call. Germline-derived CDR1 and CDR2 are PRHDT and FYEKMQ (reference sequence). Trimming stripped 5 bases from V and 2 bases from J, with 12 bases between. The CDR3 has 15 amino acids.

V gene TRBV20-1 combines with J gene TRBJ1-1, with unresolved D. V lost 1 base, J lost 4 bases, and 16 bases lay in between. This CDR3 comprises 15 residues. Germline assignment: CDR1 DFQATT and CDR2 SNEGSKA (reference sequence). The CDR3 DNA sequence: TGCAGTGCTAGAGTAGGTAACAGACTAACCACTGAAGCTTTCTTT. Amino acid sequence: CSARVGNRLTTEAFF.

V usage is TRBV27 and J usage is TRBJ2-1, with D unresolved. In germline, CDR1 is MNHEY, CDR2 SMNVEV (reference sequence). There are 13 residues in the CDR3. V dropped 10 bases and J dropped 2 bases, with 12 bases sitting between them. In DNA, the CDR3 is TGTGCCACCTCCAGTGGGACCTACAATGAGCAGTTCTTC. This translates into CATSSGTYNEQFF.

The V and J genes are TRBV27 and TRBJ2-4, with D maybe TRBD1 (5 bases). Trimming stripped 1 base from V and 8 bases from J, with 9 bases between. Germline V gene lookup returns CDR1 MNHEY and CDR2 SMNVEV (reference sequence). This CDR3 is built from 13 residues. CDR3 sequence (DNA): TGTGCCAGCAGTTTATTAGGGGCGGACATTCAGTACTTC. It yields the protein CASSLLGADIQYF.